This T cell receptor beta chain was identified during a study of PD-1 blockade in classical Hodgkin lymphoma. Time point in this sample: cycle 4 day 1 (C4D1), after more than five weeks of nivolumab. Relapse after autologous stem cell transplantation occurred in every patient, and brentuximab vedotin exposure varied. V lost 6 bases and J 7 bases, leaving 9 bases between the germline ends. The CDR3 is made up of 11 amino acids. Germline V CDR1 and CDR2: MNHNY, SVGAGI (reference sequence). Assay used: immunoSEQ multiplex PCR; TCRdb lists only in-frame clones, some missing. The table shows 21,000 or so clones, with roughly 90% occurring only once.

This chain connects TRBV6-6 to TRBJ1-1; D ambiguous. The sequence was obtained from a human donor with classical Hodgkin lymphoma. The sequencing here drew on peripheral blood mononuclear cells (PBMCs), taken before the fourth cycle of nivolumab. CDR3 in DNA: TGTGCCAGCAGCGTTCAGTATGAAGCTTTCTTT. This gives the protein CASSVQYEAFF.